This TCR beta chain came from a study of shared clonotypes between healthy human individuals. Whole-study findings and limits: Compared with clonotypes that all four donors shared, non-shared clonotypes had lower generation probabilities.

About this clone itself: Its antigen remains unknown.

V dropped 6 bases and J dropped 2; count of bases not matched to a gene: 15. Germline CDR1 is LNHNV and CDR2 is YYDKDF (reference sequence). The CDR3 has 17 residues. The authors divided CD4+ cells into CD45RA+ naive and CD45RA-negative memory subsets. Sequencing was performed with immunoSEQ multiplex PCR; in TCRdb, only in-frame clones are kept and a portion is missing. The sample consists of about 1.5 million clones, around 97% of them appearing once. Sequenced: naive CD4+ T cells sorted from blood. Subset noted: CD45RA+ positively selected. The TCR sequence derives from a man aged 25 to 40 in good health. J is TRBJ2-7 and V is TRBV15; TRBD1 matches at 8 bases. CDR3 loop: CATRPIGDRRYTYEQYF. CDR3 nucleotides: TGTGCCACCAGGCCCATCGGGGACAGGAGGTATACCTACGAGCAGTACTTC. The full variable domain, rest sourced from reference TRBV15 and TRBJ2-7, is DAMVIQNPRYQVTQFGKPVTLSCSQTLNHNVMYWYQQKSSQAPKLLFHYYDKDFNNEADTPDNFQSRRPNTSFCFLDIRSPGLGDTAMYLCATRPIGDRRYTYEQYFGPGTRLTVT.